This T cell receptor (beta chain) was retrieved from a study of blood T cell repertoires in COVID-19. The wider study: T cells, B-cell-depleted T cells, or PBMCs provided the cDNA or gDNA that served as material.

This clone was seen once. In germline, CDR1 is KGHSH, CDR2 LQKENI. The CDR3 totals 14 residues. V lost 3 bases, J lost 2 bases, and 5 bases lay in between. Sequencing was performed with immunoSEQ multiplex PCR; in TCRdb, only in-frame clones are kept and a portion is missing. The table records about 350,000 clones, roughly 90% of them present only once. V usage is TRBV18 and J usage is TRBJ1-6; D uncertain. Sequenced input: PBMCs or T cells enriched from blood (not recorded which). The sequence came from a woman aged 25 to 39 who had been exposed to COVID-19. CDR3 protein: CASSPGTYNSPLHF. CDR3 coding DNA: TGTGCCAGCTCACCCGGGACCTATAATTCACCCCTCCACTTT.